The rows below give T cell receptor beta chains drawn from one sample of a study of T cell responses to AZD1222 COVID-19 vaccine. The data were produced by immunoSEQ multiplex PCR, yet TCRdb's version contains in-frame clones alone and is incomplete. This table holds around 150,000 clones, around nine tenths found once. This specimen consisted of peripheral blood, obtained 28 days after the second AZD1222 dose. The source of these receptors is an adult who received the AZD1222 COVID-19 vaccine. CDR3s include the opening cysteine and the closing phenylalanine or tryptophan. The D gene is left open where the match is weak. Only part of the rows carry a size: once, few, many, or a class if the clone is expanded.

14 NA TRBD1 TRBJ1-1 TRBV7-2 TGTGCCAGCAGCCCGGGACAGGGGCGGGCCGAAGCTTTCTTT CASSPGQGRAEAFF
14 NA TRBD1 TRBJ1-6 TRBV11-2 TGTGCCAGCAGCCACACAGGGGGACGGTCACCCCTCCACTTT CASSHTGGRSPLHF
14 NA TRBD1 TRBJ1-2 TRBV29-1 TGCAGCGTTGAAGTACCCAGGGGGCGAGGTGGCTACACCTTC CSVEVPRGRGGYTF
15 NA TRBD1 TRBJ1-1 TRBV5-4 TGTGCCAGCAGCTTGCTGGGACAGACTAACACTGAAGCTTTCTTT CASSLLGQTNTEAFF
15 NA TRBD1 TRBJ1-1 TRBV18 TGTGCCAGCTCACCGTGGACAGGGCGGAACACTGAAGCTTTCTTT CASSPWTGRNTEAFF
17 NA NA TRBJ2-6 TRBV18 TGTGCCAGCTCACCACGGGGCGGGGTCTCTGGGGCCAACGTCCTGACTTTC CASSPRGGVSGANVLTF
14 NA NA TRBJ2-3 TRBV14 TGTGCCAGCAGCCAAGCCCAGGGAATAGATACGCAGTATTTT CASSQAQGIDTQYF
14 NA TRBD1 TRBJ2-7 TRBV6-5 TGTGCCAGCAGTCGGGGGACAGGAGCCTACGAGCAGTACTTC CASSRGTGAYEQYF
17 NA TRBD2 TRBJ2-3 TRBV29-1 TGCAGCGTTGGTTCCACCTTACTAGCGGGAGGAACAGATACGCAGTATTTT CSVGSTLLAGGTDTQYF
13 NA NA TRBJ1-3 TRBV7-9 TGTGCCAGCGTGACAGTATCTGGAAACACCATATATTTT CASVTVSGNTIYF
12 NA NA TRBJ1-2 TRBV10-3 TGTGCCATCAGTGAGACAGCTTATGGCTACACCTTC CAISETAYGYTF
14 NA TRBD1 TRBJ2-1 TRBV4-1 TGCGCCAGCAGCCGACAAACAGGGGTCGGTGAGCAGTTCTTC CASSRQTGVGEQFF
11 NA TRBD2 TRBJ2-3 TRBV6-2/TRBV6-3 TGTGCCAGCAGTCCCGGGACTAGCGAGTATTTT CASSPGTSEYF
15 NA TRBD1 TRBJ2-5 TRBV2 TGTGCCAGCAATTTTCAGGGGGCGCAAAGAGAGACCCAGTACTTC CASNFQGAQRETQYF
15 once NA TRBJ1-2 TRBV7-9 TGTGCCAGCAGCCTAGGGTGGGGCCGGAACTATGGCTACACCTTC CASSLGWGRNYGYTF
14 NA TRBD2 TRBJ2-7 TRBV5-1 TGCGCCAGCAGCTTTAGCGGGGGTACCTACGAGCAGTACTTC CASSFSGGTYEQYF
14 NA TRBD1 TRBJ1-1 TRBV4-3 TGCGCCAGCAGCCAAGAGGACCACAGGGGGGGAGCTTTCTTT CASSQEDHRGGAFF
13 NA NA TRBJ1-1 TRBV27 TGTGCCAGCAGTTTTAACCCAAACACTGAAGCTTTCTTT CASSFNPNTEAFF
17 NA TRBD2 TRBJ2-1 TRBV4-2 TGTGCCAGCAGCCAGGGGCGGCCTAGCGGGAGGGGCAATGAGCAGTTCTTC CASSQGRPSGRGNEQFF
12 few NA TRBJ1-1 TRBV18 TGTGCCAGCACATCTCAGGGGACTGAAGCTTTCTTT CASTSQGTEAFF
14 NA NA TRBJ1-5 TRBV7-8 TGTGCCAGCAGCGATGGACAGTCTTATCAGCCCCAGCATTTT CASSDGQSYQPQHF
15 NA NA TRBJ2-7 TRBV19 TGTGCCAGTAGTATAGATTTCGGTACGGTCTACGAGCAGTACTTC CASSIDFGTVYEQYF
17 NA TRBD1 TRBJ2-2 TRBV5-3 TGTGCCAGAAGCTTGGTGTCGGGACAGGGGGCGACCGGGGAGCTGTTTTTT CARSLVSGQGATGELFF
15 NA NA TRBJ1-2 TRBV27 TGTGCCAGCAGTTTCGGGCAGTTAGGAAACTATGGCTACACCTTC CASSFGQLGNYGYTF
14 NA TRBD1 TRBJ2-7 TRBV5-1 TGCGCCAGCAGCCCCGGGACAGGGGGCTACGAGCAGTACTTC CASSPGTGGYEQYF
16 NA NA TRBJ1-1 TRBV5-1 TGCGCCAGCAGCTACGGGGGGGCTCCGATGAACACTGAAGCTTTCTTT CASSYGGAPMNTEAFF
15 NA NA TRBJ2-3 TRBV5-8 TGTGCCAGCAGCTTGGGTCGGGGGAACACAGATACGCAGTATTTT CASSLGRGNTDTQYF
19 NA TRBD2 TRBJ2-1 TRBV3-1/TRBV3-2 TGTGCCAGCAGCCAAGCTTTACCCCCCAGCGGGAGGGCCGGGAATGAGCAGTTCTTC CASSQALPPSGRAGNEQFF
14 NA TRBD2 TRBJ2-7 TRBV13 TGTGCCAGCAGCTTCCGACTAGCGGGAGTCGAGCAGTACTTC CASSFRLAGVEQYF
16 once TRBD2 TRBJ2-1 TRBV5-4 TGTGCCAGCACCGTTAACATAGCGGGAGCTCGGAATGAGCAGTTCTTC CASTVNIAGARNEQFF
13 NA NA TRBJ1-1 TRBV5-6 TGTGCCAGCAGCTTGGTCGTGAACACTGAAGCTTTCTTT CASSLVVNTEAFF
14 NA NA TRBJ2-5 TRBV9 TGTGCCAGCAGCGTCAAGGGAGTTCAAGAGACCCAGTACTTC CASSVKGVQETQYF
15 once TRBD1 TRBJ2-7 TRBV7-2 TGTGCCAGCAGCTTAATGCCGGGACAGAACTACGAGCAGTACTTC CASSLMPGQNYEQYF
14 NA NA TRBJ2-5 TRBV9 TGTGCCAGCAGCCCCCAGGGAATCCAAGAGACCCAGTACTTC CASSPQGIQETQYF
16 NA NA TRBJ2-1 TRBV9 TGTGCCAGCAGCGTAGGGGGCGGAACCGCCTACAATGAGCAGTTCTTC CASSVGGGTAYNEQFF
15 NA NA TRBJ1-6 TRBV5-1 TGCGCCAGCAGGAAGGGTACATCCTATAATTCACCCCTCCACTTT CASRKGTSYNSPLHF
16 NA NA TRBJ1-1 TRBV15 TGTGCCACCAGCAGAGTAAATGGGGGTGGGACTATTGAAGCTTTCTTT CATSRVNGGGTIEAFF
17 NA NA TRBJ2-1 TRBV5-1 TGCGCCAGCAGCGCCAGCGCAGGGGGGGGATATAACAATGAGCAGTTCTTC CASSASAGGGYNNEQFF
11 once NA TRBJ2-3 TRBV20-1 TGCAGTGTCAACCTCCGGGACACGCAGTATTTT CSVNLRDTQYF
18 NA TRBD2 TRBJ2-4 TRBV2 TGTGCCAGCAGTGAACTGAATTTGGGGAGGGTAGCCAAAAACATTCAGTACTTC CASSELNLGRVAKNIQYF
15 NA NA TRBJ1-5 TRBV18 TGTGCCAGCTCACCAAAGAAGGGTAGCAATCAGCCCCAGCATTTT CASSPKKGSNQPQHF
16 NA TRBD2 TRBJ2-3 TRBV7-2 TGTGCCAGCAGCTTAAGGATGGCGGGAGTTGCTGATACGCAGTATTTT CASSLRMAGVADTQYF
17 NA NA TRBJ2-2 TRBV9 TGTGCCAGCAGCGTAGGTGGGTTAGCCTCGAACACCGGGGAGCTGTTTTTT CASSVGGLASNTGELFF
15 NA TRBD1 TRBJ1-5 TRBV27 TGTGCCAGCAGTTCCACCGGACAGGGTAATCAGCCCCAGCATTTT CASSSTGQGNQPQHF
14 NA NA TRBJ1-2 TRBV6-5 TGTGCCACCCAATCCCAAAGGAGAGGATTTGGCTACACCTTC CATQSQRRGFGYTF
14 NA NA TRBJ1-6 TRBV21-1 TGTGCCAGCAGCAAAGGACAGTTCAATTCACCCCTCCACTTT CASSKGQFNSPLHF
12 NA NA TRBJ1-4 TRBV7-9 TGTGCCAGCAGCTTAAGTGGGGGACACCTCTTTTTT CASSLSGGHLFF
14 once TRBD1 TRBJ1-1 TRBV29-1 TGCAGCGTCCAGGGACAGGGAGTCGTTACTGAAGCTTTCTTT CSVQGQGVVTEAFF
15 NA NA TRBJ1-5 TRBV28 TGTGCCAGCAGTTTAGACAGTACGGGCTATCAGCCCCAGCATTTT CASSLDSTGYQPQHF
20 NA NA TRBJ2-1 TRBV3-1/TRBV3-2 TGTGCCAGCAGCCCCTGGTTCGGAGCGAGCGCCCCGGGCTCCTACAATGAGCAGTTCTTC CASSPWFGASAPGSYNEQFF
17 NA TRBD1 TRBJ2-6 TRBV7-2 TGTGCCAGCAGCCACGGGACAGGGAATGCTGGGGCCAACGTCCTGACTTTC CASSHGTGNAGANVLTF
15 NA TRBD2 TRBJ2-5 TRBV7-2 TGTGCCAGCAGCTTACGGGGGGGCAGGGGCGAGACCCAGTACTTC CASSLRGGRGETQYF
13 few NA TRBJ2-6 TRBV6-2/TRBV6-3 TGTGCCAGCAGTTATAGTGGGGCCAACGTCCTGACTTTC CASSYSGANVLTF